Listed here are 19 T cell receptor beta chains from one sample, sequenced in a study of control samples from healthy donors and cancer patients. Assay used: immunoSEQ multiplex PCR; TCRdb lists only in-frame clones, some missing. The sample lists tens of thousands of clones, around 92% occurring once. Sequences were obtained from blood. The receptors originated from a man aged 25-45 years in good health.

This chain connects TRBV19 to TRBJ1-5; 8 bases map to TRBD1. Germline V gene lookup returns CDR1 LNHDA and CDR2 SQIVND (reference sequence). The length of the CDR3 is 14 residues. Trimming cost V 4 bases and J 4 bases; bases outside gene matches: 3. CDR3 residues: CASSTDRENQPQHF. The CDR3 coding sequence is TGTGCCAGTAGTACGGACAGGGAGAATCAGCCCCAGCATTTT.

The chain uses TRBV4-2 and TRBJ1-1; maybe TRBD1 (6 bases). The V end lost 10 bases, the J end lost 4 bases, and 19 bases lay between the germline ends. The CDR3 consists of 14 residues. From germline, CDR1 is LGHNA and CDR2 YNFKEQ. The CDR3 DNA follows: TGTGCCACCCGACGCAGACAGGACGGCACTGAAGCTTTCTTT. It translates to CATRRRQDGTEAFF.

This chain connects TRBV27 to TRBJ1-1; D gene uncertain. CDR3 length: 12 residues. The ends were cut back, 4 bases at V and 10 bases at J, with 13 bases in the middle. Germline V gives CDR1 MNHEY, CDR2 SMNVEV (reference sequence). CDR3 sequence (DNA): TGTGCCAGCAGTTCCCTCCGGAATGGAGCTTTCTTT. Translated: CASSSLRNGAFF.

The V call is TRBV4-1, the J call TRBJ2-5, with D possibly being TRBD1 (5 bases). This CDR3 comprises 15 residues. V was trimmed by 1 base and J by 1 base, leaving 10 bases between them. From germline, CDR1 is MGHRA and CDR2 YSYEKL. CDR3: CASSQGRTTQETQYF. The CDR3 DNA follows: TGCGCCAGCAGCCAAGGTCGGACAACCCAAGAGACCCAGTACTTC.

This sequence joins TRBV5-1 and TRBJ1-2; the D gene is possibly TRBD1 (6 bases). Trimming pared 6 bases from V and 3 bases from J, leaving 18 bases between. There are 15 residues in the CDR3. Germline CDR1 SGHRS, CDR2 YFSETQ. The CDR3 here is CASTTTGTGDYGYTF. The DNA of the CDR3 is TGCGCCAGCACCACCACAGGGACTGGAGACTATGGCTACACCTTC.

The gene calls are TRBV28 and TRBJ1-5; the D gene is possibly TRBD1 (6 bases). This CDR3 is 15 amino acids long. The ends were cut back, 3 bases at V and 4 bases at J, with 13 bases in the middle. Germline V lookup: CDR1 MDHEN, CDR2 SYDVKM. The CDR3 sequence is CASSFVQGRNQPQHF. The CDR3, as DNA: TGTGCCAGCAGTTTTGTTCAGGGGAGAAATCAGCCCCAGCATTTT.

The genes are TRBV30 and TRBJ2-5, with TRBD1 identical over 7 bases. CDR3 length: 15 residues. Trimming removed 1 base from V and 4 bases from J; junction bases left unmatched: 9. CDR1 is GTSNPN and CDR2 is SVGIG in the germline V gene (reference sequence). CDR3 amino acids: CAWSDRGSNRETQYF. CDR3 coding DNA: TGTGCCTGGAGTGACAGGGGATCCAATCGAGAGACCCAGTACTTC.

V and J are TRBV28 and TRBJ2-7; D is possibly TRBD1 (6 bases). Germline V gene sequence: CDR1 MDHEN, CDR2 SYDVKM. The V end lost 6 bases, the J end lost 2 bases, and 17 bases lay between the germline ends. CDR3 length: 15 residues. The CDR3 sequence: CASSKTGSGTYEQYF. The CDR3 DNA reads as TGTGCCAGCAGCAAAACAGGGAGTGGAACCTACGAGCAGTACTTC.

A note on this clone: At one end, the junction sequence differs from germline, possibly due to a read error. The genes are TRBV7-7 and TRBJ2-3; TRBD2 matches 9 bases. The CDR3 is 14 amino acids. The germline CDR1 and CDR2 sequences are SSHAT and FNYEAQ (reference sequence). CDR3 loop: CASSQGLAEGTQYF. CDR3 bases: TGTGCTAGCAGCCAGGGACTAGCTGAGGGAACGCAGTATTTT.

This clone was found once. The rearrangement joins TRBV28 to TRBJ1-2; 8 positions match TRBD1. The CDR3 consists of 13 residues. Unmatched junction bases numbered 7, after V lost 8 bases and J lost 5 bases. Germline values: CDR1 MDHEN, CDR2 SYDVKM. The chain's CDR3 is CASVQGVAYGYTF. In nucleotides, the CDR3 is TGTGCCAGCGTACAGGGGGTTGCGTATGGCTACACCTTC.

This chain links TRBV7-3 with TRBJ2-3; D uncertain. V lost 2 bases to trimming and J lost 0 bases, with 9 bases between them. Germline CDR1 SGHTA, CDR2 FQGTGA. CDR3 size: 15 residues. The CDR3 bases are TGTGCCAGCAGCTTAGCCCGAACTAGCACAGATACGCAGTATTTT. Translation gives CASSLARTSTDTQYF.

CDR3 protein: CASSSQTDTQYF. CDR3 DNA: TGTGCCAGCAGCTCCCAGACAGATACGCAGTATTTT. The rearrangement joins TRBV7-9 to TRBJ2-3; no definite D call. There are 12 residues in the CDR3. V lost 4 bases, J lost 3 bases, and 5 bases lay in between. Germline V gives CDR1 SEHNR, CDR2 FQNEAQ (reference sequence).

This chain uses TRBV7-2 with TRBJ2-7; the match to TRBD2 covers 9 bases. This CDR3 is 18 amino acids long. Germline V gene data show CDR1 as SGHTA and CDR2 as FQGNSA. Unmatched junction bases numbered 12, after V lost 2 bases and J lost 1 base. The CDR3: CASSLTRSSGGTSYEQYF. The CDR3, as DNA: TGTGCCAGCAGCTTAACCCGGAGTAGCGGGGGTACTTCCTACGAGCAGTACTTC.

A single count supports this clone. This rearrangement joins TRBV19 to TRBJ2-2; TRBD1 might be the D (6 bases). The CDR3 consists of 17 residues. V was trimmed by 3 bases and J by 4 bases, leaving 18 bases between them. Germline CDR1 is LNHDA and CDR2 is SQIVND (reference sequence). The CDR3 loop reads CASSMVGRGKGTGELFF. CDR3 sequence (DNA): TGTGCCAGTAGTATGGTCGGCAGGGGTAAGGGCACCGGGGAGCTGTTTTTT.

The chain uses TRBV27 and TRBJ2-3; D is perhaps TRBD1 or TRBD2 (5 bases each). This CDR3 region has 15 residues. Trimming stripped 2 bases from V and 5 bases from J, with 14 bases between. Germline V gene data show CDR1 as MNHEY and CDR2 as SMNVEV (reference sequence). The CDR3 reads CASSLRDALLDTQYF. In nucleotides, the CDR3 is TGTGCCAGCAGTTTAAGGGACGCGCTGCTAGATACGCAGTATTTT.

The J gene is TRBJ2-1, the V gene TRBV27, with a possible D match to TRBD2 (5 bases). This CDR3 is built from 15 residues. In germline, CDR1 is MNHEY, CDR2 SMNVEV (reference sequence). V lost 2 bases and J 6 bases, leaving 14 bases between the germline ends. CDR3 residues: CASSLGNSGSNEQFF. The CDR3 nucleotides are TGTGCCAGCAGTTTAGGTAATAGTGGGAGCAATGAGCAGTTCTTC.

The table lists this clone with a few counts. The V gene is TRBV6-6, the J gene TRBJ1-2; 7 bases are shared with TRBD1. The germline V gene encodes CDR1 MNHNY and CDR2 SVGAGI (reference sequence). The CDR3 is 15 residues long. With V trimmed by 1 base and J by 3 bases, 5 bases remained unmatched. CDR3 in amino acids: CASSYYVGQDYGYTF. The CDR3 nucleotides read TGTGCCAGCAGTTACTATGTAGGACAGGACTATGGCTACACCTTC.

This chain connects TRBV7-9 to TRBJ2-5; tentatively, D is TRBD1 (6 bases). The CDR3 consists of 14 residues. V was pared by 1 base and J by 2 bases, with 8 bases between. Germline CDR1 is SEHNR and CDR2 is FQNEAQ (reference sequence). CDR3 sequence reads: CASSLGQVQETQYF. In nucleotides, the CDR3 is TGTGCCAGCAGCTTAGGACAGGTTCAAGAGACCCAGTACTTC.

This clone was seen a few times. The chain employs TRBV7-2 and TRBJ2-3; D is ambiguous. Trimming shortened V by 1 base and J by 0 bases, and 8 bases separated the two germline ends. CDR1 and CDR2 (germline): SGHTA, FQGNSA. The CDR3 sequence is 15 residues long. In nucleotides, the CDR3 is TGTGCCAGCAGCTTAGACAACCTAAGCACAGATACGCAGTATTTT. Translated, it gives CASSLDNLSTDTQYF.